The 24 T cell receptor beta chains below come from one sample, sequenced in a study of Ad26.COV2.S vaccination and SARS-CoV-2 variants. Treatment described: roughly 19 received Ad26.COV2.S at low or high dose, single or two shots; a few received placebo; per-sample allocation not given. Day 63 following the first vaccine or placebo injection was when the samples were taken. Produced via immunoSEQ multiplex PCR; TCRdb's table is partial and in-frame only. The sample yields some 250,000 clones, roughly 90% seen once. The sample in question was peripheral blood, obtained in a trial of Ad26.COV2.S vaccine versus placebo. The receptors here all came from a person aged 18-60 years who received the Ad26.COV2.S COVID-19 vaccine or a placebo.

This chain connects TRBV28 to TRBJ1-4, with D perhaps TRBD1 (5 bases). The CDR3 extends over 14 amino acids. Trimming removed 6 bases from V and 5 bases from J, with 13 bases in between. The V gene's germline CDR1 is MDHEN and CDR2 SYDVKM. In DNA, the CDR3 is TGTGCCAGCAGGGGGGGGACGGGGAATGAAAAACTGTTTTTT. It translates to CASRGGTGNEKLFF.

This chain uses TRBV7-9 with TRBJ1-5; D possibly corresponds to TRBD1 (6 bases). Trimming shortened V by 6 bases and J by 0 bases, and 15 bases separated the two germline ends. There are 16 residues in the CDR3. CDR1 SEHNR and CDR2 FQNEAQ come from the germline V gene (reference sequence). CDR3 in amino acids: CASSPSGGYSNQPQHF. The CDR3 bases are TGTGCCAGCAGTCCCTCCGGGGGCTATAGCAATCAGCCCCAGCATTTT.

The rearrangement joins TRBV14 to TRBJ1-2, with a weak D call TRBD1 (5 bases). This CDR3 contains 13 residues. Trimming left V 1 base short and J 8 bases short, with 11 bases between. Germline V gives CDR1 SGHDN, CDR2 FVKESK. Here the CDR3 DNA reads TGTGCCAGCAGCCAAGGGGCAGGGAAAGGCTACACCTTC. Its translation: CASSQGAGKGYTF.

This chain links TRBV10-3 with TRBJ1-2, with D unresolved. In germline, CDR1 is ENHRY, CDR2 SYGVKD. The CDR3 is 13 amino acids. The ends were cut back, 6 bases at V and 8 bases at J, with 16 bases in the middle. This chain's CDR3 is CAISSGAGVGYTF. DNA for the CDR3: TGTGCCATCAGCTCAGGAGCCGGGGTGGGCTACACCTTC.

V usage is TRBV10-3 and J usage is TRBJ2-5; a weak D match, TRBD2 (7 bases). Trimming stripped 4 bases from V and 3 bases from J, with 15 bases between. This CDR3 contains 15 residues. Germline V CDR1 and CDR2: ENHRY, SYGVKD. Here the CDR3 reads CAISGGGLGEETQYF. The CDR3 bases are TGTGCCATCAGTGGGGGGGGCCTGGGTGAAGAGACCCAGTACTTC.

The chain uses TRBV4-3 and TRBJ1-1, with D possibly TRBD1 on 6 matching bases. CDR3 length: 16 residues. V was shortened by 0 bases and J by 2 bases, with 13 bases between the two germline ends. Germline loops: CDR1 LGHNA, CDR2 YSLEER. CDR3 sequence (DNA): TGCGCCAGCAGCCAAGATCGTGACAGGACAAACACTGAAGCTTTCTTT. Residues: CASSQDRDRTNTEAFF.

The V call is TRBV5-1, the J call TRBJ2-5, with 7 bases that match TRBD2. CDR1 and CDR2 (germline): SGHRS, YFSETQ. J gave up 2 bases and V 1 base, and 2 bases lay outside the gene matches. There are 14 residues in the CDR3. The CDR3 reads CASSLTSAQETQYF. Written as DNA, the CDR3 is TGCGCCAGCAGCTTGACTAGCGCTCAAGAGACCCAGTACTTC. Using reference TRBV5-1 and TRBJ2-5 for the parts outside the CDR3, the full variable domain is KAGVTQTPRYLIKTRGQQVTLSCSPISGHRSVSWYQQTPGQGLQFLFEYFSETQRNKGNFPGRFSGRQFSNSRSEMNVSTLELGDSALYLCASSLTSAQETQYFGPGTRLLVL.

The rearrangement uses TRBV7-8 and TRBJ2-7; D is unresolved. The germline V and J ends were trimmed by 2 bases and 2 bases, with 16 bases remaining between them. Germline values: CDR1 SGHVS, CDR2 FQNEAQ. CDR3 length: 16 residues. The DNA of the CDR3 is TGTGCCAGCAGCTTACGTAGGAGCGATCGGGCCTACGAGCAGTACTTC. It encodes CASSLRRSDRAYEQYF.

This rearrangement joins TRBV29-1 to TRBJ2-3, with TRBD1 matching over 11 bases. There are 13 residues in the CDR3. The germline CDR1 and CDR2 sequences are SQVTM and ANQGSEA. The trim removed 7 bases at V and 3 bases at J, leaving 3 bases unmatched. CDR3 DNA sequence: TGCAGCGCCGGGACAGGGGGAACAGATACGCAGTATTTT. Translating it yields CSAGTGGTDTQYF.

The rearrangement links TRBV9 to TRBJ2-7; D not resolved. The CDR3 sequence is 14 residues long. Trimming removed 4 bases at V and 0 bases at J, with 11 bases between. The V gene's germline CDR1 is SGDLS and CDR2 YYNGEE. The CDR3, as DNA: TGTGCCAGCAGCCCGACAACCTACTCCTACGAGCAGTACTTC. Translated: CASSPTTYSYEQYF.

The CDR3 is CASSPAGLAGHFSYNEQFF. CDR3 nucleotide sequence: TGTGCCAGCAGCCCCGCAGGACTAGCGGGCCATTTTTCCTACAATGAGCAGTTCTTC. This sequence joins TRBV7-9 and TRBJ2-1, with 11 bases aligning to TRBD2. Per the germline V gene, CDR1 is SEHNR and CDR2 is FQNEAQ (reference sequence). The J segment lost 1 base and the V segment lost 5 bases, leaving 13 bases of the junction unmatched. CDR3 length: 19 amino acids.

V usage is TRBV3-1 (or the pseudogene TRBV3-2) and J usage is TRBJ1-2; D is possibly TRBD1 (5 bases). In germline, CDR1 is LGHDT, CDR2 YNNKEL (reference sequence). This CDR3 has 13 residues. With 1 base removed from V and 7 bases from J, the gap between germline ends came to 10 bases. In DNA, the CDR3 is TGTGCCAGCAGCCAAGTGGGGCAAGGTGGCTACACCTTC. The encoded protein is CASSQVGQGGYTF.

The chain is built from TRBV6-2 or TRBV6-3 and TRBJ2-7; tentative D call: TRBD1 (6 bases). The germline gives CDR1 MNHEY, CDR2 SVGEGT. Trimming left V 2 bases short and J 3 bases short, with 11 bases between. The length of the CDR3 is 14 residues. The chain's CDR3 is CASSYGGHDYEQYF. As DNA, the CDR3 is TGTGCCAGCAGTTACGGGGGCCACGACTACGAGCAGTACTTC.

This chain links TRBV5-1 with TRBJ2-1, with TRBD2 as a possible D gene (6 bases). Trimming cost V 0 bases and J 2 bases, with 9 bases left between them. This CDR3 spans 15 amino acids. CDR1 SGHRS and CDR2 YFSETQ come from the germline V gene. The CDR3, as DNA: TGCGCCAGCAGCTTGGGGATAGCGGCCTACAATGAGCAGTTCTTC. Protein sequence: CASSLGIAAYNEQFF.

The rearrangement uses TRBV12-3 or TRBV12-4 and TRBJ2-2; D remains unclear. This CDR3 contains 13 residues. Trimming left V 5 bases short and J 7 bases short, with 11 bases between. In nucleotides, the CDR3 is TGTGCCAGCAGTCCGGGTTTGGGCGGGGAGCTGTTTTTT. Translation: CASSPGLGGELFF.

The chain is built from TRBV5-4 and TRBJ2-1; 12 nucleotides match TRBD2. V trimming: 4 bases; J trimming: 0 bases; junction bases outside the gene matches: 5. CDR3 length equals 17 residues. Germline CDR1 reads SGHNT; CDR2 reads YYREEE (reference sequence). CDR3 coding DNA: TGTGCCAGCAGCCGCCCGACTAGCGGGAGCTCCTACAATGAGCAGTTCTTC. As protein: CASSRPTSGSSYNEQFF.

The CDR3 spells CATSDPGPDNEQFF. The DNA for the CDR3 is TGTGCCACCAGTGACCCGGGACCAGACAATGAGCAGTTCTTC. The rearrangement uses TRBV24-1 and TRBJ2-1; D tentatively fits TRBD1 or TRBD2 (5 bases each). CDR3 length: 14 residues. Trimming shortened V by 4 bases and J by 5 bases, and 11 bases separated the two germline ends. From germline, CDR1 is KGHDR and CDR2 SFDVKD.

The chain's CDR3 is CRADYNEQFF. In DNA form, the CDR3 reads TGCAGGGCTGACTACAATGAGCAGTTCTTC. J is TRBJ2-1 and V is TRBV29-1, with D hard to call. CDR3 length: 10 residues. The germline CDR1 and CDR2 sequences are SQVTM and ANQGSEA.

This clone was seen at least ten times. The V call is TRBV19, the J call TRBJ2-7, with D unclear. Trimming shortened V by 4 bases and J by 5 bases, and 12 bases separated the two germline ends. This CDR3 contains 13 residues. Germline-derived CDR1 and CDR2 are LNHDA and SQIVND (reference sequence). The DNA for the CDR3 is TGTGCCAGTAGTAAACGATCGTCGGACGAGCAGTACTTC. The encoded protein is CASSKRSSDEQYF.

The rearrangement links TRBV9 to TRBJ1-6, with TRBD1 matching over 9 bases. This CDR3 is built from 15 residues. V was clipped by 0 bases and J by 10 bases; unmatched bases: 5. Germline V gene lookup returns CDR1 SGDLS and CDR2 YYNGEE. The CDR3 loop is CASSVADTGGSPLHF. CDR3 DNA sequence: TGTGCCAGCAGCGTAGCTGACACAGGGGGCTCACCCCTCCACTTT.

CDR3 in amino acids: CASSISPQGMQFF. The CDR3 DNA sequence: TGTGCCAGTAGTATATCCCCCCAAGGGATGCAGTTCTTC. This rearrangement joins TRBV19 to TRBJ2-1; no definite D call. V lost 2 bases and J 12 bases, leaving 14 bases between the germline ends. CDR1 LNHDA and CDR2 SQIVND come from the germline V gene (reference sequence). The CDR3 runs to 13 residues.

The chain combines TRBV3-1 (or the pseudogene TRBV3-2) with TRBJ2-3; D perhaps matches TRBD2 (5 bases). The germline V and J ends were trimmed by 5 bases and 5 bases, with 14 bases remaining between them. Germline CDR1 reads LGHDT; CDR2 reads YNNKEL (reference sequence). The CDR3 has 14 residues. This CDR3 is CASSTQRAGDTQYF. The DNA of the CDR3 is TGTGCCAGCAGCACCCAGAGGGCAGGAGATACGCAGTATTTT.

This clone appeared once. This chain joins TRBV5-1 and TRBJ2-1; D perhaps matches TRBD2 (7 bases). CDR3 size: 15 residues. In germline, CDR1 is SGHRS, CDR2 YFSETQ. V lost 5 bases and J lost 3, with 15 bases in between. CDR3 loop: CASRPAGANYNEQFF. CDR3 coding DNA: TGCGCCAGCAGGCCCGCGGGGGCCAACTACAATGAGCAGTTCTTC.

V is TRBV5-8 and J is TRBJ1-5; 7 bases fit TRBD1. Germline loops: CDR1 SGHTS, CDR2 YDEGEE. The CDR3 is 14 residues long. V lost 6 bases to trimming and J lost 2 bases; unmatched junction nucleotides: 5. Written as DNA, the CDR3 is TGTGCCAGCATGACAGGGCTCCGCAATCAGCCCCAGCATTTT. Its translation is CASMTGLRNQPQHF. Combining the CDR3 with reference TRBV5-8 and TRBJ1-5 gives the whole variable domain EAGVTQSPTHLIKTRGQQATLRCSPISGHTSVYWYQQALGLGLQFLLWYDEGEERNRGNFPPRFSGRQFPNYSSELNVNALELEDSALYLCASMTGLRNQPQHFGDGTRLSIL.